This T cell receptor (beta chain) was identified in a study of cytomegalovirus exposure and HLA in healthy donors (dated by TCRdb to 2016 to 2017). In terms of the full investigation: According to a later analysis, one platform produced both the 110 or so validation repertoires and the approximately 660 repertoires of the first cohort. The aim of the study was to test whether cataloging public T cell receptors could identify signatures of past pathogen exposure. To predict cytomegalovirus infection status, the study brought together high-throughput TCR immunosequencing, statistical association of individual TCRs with disease status, and machine learning. A separate validation cohort of more than 100 different subjects was used in addition to the approximately 610-subject first cohort. General study outcomes and caveats: The validation cohort had no HLA typing available for a later analysis, so co-occurrence within that cohort was assessed over all 120 repertoires. A total of about 180 TCR beta chains were listed by the study as associated with cytomegalovirus. Most TCR sequences were seen in very few donors, while some public TCRs were found in many individuals. Of the cluster scores, roughly 95% were above 0 in a later analysis, which found that TCRs clustered in the first cohort also tended to co-occur in the 120 validation repertoires. The classifier was reported to diagnose cytomegalovirus status with high specificity and sensitivity in both the original and validation cohorts. Three of the identified cytomegalovirus-associated TCR beta chains were confirmed in vitro to be specific for cytomegalovirus antigens. The authors suggested that the approach could potentially be extended to other disease states and immunological phenotypes.

Worth noting for this clone: There is no known antigen for this receptor. Per-base qualities were not stored, and no clone one base away is much larger.

The germline V gene provides CDR1 MDHEN and CDR2 SYDVKM. The CDR3 runs 15 amino acids, cysteine and phenylalanine included. Only the CDR3 DNA is retained, 45 bases long and in frame from the first base. The V and J ends are trimmed by 7 bases and 3 bases, leaving 15 bases between them. Receptor libraries were prepared by the immunoSEQ multiplex PCR assay. Per the authors' processing: A statistical classification framework was developed to diagnose cytomegalovirus status using the catalog of TCR beta chain sequences. TCRdb obtained this table from immuneACCESS and retained in-frame rearrangements with V and J assigned. These tables miss some clones; where compared with another copy, unresolved V genes account for less than half of the shortfall, and the remainder is unexplained. The V and J calls and clone size were taken over from that table, and D and trimming were inferred from the DNA. The sample table lists about 130,000 clones, 89% of them with a count of one. The ten most abundant clones make up 1% to 1.5% of the sample.

Donors formed part of the validation cohort, which comprised some 120 subjects and was distinct from the first cohort of 666 subjects. Recombination joined TRBV28 with TRBJ2-2; the D segment could be TRBD1, given 5 matching bases. Sequencing was carried out using PBMCs. This receptor was taken from a woman aged 18-29 years in good health and CMV-seronegative. The DNA sequence is TGTGCCAGCAACCCACAGGTTCTTGACACCGGGGAGCTGTTTTTT. Translated, this gives CASNPQVLDTGELFF.